This T cell receptor beta chain is drawn from a study of CXCR3-negative and CXCR3-positive naive CD8 T cells. As to this clonotype: Its antigen is unknown.

Through 5' RACE with UMI labels, the TRB cDNA libraries were prepared. TCRdb reanalyzed the 5' RACE reads, giving one entry per CDR3 protein sequence and no DNA. Recorded for this sample: over 70,000 distinct CDR3 sequences. Study findings and constraints: The TRB CDR3s that CXCR3-positive naive cells carried were more hydrophobic than those of CXCR3-negative naive cells.

This TCR was recovered from a human donor in good health. Some clones in this sample may be carry-over from other donors' samples. Sequenced sample: naive CXCR3+ CD8+ T cells from blood. Subset meaning: CD45RO-CCR7+CD27+CD95- naive CD8+ T cells expressing CXCR3 (TNR3+).

The CDR3 region is CATKSGTLSYEQYF. V and J are TRBV21-1 and TRBJ2-7; the D call of TRBD1 rests on TCRdb alone, since no DNA is present to check it. TRBV21-1 is a documented pseudogene. The CDR3 is 14 residues long.